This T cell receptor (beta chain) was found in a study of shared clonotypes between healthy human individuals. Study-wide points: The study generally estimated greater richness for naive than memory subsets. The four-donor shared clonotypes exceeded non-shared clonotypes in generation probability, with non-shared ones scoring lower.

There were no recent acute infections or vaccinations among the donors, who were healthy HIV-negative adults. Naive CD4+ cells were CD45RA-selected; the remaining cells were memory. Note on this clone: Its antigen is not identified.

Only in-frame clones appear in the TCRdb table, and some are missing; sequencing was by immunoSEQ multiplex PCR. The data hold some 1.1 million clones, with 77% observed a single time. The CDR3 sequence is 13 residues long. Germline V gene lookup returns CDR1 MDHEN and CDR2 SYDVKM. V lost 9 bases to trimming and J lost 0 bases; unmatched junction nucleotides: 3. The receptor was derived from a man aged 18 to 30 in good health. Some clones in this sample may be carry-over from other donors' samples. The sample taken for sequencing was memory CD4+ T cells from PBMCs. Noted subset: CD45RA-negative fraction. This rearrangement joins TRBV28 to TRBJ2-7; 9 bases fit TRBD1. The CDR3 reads CASWDRVSYEQYF. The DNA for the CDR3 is TGTGCCAGTTGGGACAGGGTCTCCTACGAGCAGTACTTC.